This T cell receptor beta chain was recovered during a study of blood T cell repertoires in COVID-19. In the study overall: The United States, Italy and Spain supplied acute and convalescent COVID-19 samples. T cells, B-cell-depleted T cells, or PBMCs supplied cDNA or gDNA.

How the authors handled the data: Quantification of nucleated cells was approximated via reference gene primer amplification. Sequenced by immunoSEQ multiplex PCR; TCRdb stores in-frame clones only, minus some. That table is the source of V, J and clone size, and D and trimming were worked out from the DNA. The profile covers approximately 65,000 clones, with 80% to 90% appearing a single time and around 4.5% taken by the ten largest. Sequenced: peripheral blood. The TCR originated in a human donor in a cohort sampled during active COVID-19.

The CDR3 loop is CASSKTTISGETQYF. CDR3 sequence (DNA): TGCGCCAGCAGCAAAACGACTATTTCTGGAGAGACCCAGTACTTC. This chain uses TRBV5-1 with TRBJ2-5; possible D gene TRBD2, 5 bases. V was pared by 4 bases and J by 4 bases, with 17 bases between. This CDR3 comprises 15 residues. Looked up from germline, CDR1 is SGHRS and CDR2 is YFSETQ.